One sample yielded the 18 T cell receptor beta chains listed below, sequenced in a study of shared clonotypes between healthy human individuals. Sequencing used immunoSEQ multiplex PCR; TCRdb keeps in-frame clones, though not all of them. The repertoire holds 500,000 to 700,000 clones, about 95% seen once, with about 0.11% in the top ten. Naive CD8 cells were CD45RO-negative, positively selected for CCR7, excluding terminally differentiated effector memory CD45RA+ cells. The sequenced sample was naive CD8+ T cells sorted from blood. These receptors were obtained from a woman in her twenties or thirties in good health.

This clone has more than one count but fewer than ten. CDR3 loop: CATSFTGTLWGYTF. Written as DNA, the CDR3 is TGTGCCACCTCGTTCACCGGGACTCTCTGGGGCTACACCTTC. This rearrangement joins TRBV6-5 to TRBJ1-2; D is possibly TRBD1 (5 bases). Germline values: CDR1 MNHEY, CDR2 SVGAGI. The V end lost 10 bases, the J end lost 8 bases, and 23 bases lay between the germline ends. The CDR3 consists of 14 residues.

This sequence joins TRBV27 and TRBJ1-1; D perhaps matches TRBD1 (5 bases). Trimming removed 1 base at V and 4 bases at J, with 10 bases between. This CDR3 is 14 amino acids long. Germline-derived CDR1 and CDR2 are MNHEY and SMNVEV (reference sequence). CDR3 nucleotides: TGTGCCAGCAGTTTATTAGGGGCGGGCACTGAAGCTTTCTTT. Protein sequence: CASSLLGAGTEAFF.

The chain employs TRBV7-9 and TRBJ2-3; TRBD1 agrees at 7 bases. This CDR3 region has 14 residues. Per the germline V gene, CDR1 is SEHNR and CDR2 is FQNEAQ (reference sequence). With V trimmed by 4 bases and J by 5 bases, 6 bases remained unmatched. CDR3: CASSYDRAGDTQYF. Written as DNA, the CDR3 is TGTGCCAGCAGCTATGACAGGGCGGGAGATACGCAGTATTTT.

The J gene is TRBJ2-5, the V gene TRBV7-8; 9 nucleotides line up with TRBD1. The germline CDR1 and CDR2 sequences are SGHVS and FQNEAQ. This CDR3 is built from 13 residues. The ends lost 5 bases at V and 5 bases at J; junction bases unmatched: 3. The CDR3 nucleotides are TGTGCCAGCAGCGACGACAGGGGGGAGACCCAGTACTTC. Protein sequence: CASSDDRGETQYF.

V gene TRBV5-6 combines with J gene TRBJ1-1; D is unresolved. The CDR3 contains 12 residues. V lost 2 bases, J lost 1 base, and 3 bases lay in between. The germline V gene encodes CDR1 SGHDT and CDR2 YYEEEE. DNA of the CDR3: TGTGCCAGCAGCTTACAGAACACTGAAGCTTTCTTT. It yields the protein CASSLQNTEAFF.

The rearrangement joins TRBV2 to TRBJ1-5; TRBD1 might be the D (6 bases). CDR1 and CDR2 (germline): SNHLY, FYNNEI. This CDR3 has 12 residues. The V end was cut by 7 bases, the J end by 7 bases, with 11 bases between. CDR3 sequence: CASNRDGQPQHF. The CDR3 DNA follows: TGTGCCAGCAACAGGGATGGACAGCCCCAGCATTTT.

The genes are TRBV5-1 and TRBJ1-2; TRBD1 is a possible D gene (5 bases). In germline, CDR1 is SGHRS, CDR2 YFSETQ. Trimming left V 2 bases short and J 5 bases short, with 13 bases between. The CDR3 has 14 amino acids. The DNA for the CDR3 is TGCGCCAGCAGCTTCAGCGGGGCCTCTTATGGCTACACCTTC. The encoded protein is CASSFSGASYGYTF.

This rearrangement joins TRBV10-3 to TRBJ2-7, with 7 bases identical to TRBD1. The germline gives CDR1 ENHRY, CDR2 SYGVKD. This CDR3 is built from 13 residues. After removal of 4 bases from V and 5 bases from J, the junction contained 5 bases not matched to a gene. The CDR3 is CAISVGQEDEQYF. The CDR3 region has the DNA TGTGCCATCAGTGTCGGACAGGAGGACGAGCAGTACTTC.

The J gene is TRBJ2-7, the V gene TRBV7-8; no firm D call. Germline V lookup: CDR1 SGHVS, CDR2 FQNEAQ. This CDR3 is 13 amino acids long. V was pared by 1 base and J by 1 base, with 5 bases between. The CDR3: CASSLVLSYEQYF. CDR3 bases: TGTGCCAGCAGCTTAGTGCTTTCCTACGAGCAGTACTTC.

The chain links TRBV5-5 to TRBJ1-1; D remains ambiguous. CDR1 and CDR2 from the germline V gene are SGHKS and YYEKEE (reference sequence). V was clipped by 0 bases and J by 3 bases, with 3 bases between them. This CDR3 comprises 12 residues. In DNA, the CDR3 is TGTGCCAGCAGCTTGGACTACACTGAAGCTTTCTTT. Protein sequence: CASSLDYTEAFF.

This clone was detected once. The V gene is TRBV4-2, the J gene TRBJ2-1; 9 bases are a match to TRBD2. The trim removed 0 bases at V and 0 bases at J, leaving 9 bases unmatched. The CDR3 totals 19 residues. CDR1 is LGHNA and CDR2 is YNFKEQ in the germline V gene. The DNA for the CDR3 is TGTGCCAGCAGCCAAGATCTAGAGGCACTAGCGGGCTCCTACAATGAGCAGTTCTTC. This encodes CASSQDLEALAGSYNEQFF.

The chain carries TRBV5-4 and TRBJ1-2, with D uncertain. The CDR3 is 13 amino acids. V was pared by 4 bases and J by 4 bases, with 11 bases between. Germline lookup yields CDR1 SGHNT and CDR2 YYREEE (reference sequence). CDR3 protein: CASSDDTAYGYTF. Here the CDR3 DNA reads TGTGCCAGCAGCGATGACACCGCCTATGGCTACACCTTC.

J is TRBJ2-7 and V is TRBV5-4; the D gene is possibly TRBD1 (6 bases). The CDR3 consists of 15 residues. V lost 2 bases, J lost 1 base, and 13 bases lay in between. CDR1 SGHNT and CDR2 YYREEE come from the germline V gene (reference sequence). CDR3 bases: TGTGCCAGCAGCTTTTGGGAGCAGGGGTCCTACGAGCAGTACTTC. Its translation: CASSFWEQGSYEQYF. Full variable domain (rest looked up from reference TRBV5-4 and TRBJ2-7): ETGVTQSPTHLIKTRGQQVTLRCSSQSGHNTVSWYQQALGQGPQFIFQYYREEENGRGNFPPRFSGLQFPNYSSELNVNALELDDSALYLCASSFWEQGSYEQYFGPGTRLTVT.

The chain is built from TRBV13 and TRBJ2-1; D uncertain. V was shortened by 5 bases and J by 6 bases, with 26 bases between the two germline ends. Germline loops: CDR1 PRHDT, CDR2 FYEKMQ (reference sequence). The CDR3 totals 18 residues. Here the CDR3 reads CASSPRISLGATSNEQFF. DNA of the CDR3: TGTGCCAGCAGCCCAAGGATTAGTCTCGGCGCCACTTCCAATGAGCAGTTCTTC.

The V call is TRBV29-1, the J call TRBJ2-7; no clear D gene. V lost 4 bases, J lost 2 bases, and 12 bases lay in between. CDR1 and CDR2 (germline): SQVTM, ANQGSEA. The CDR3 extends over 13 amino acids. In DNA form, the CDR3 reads TGCAGCGTTGGTGGATCGGTGACCTACGAGCAGTACTTC. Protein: CSVGGSVTYEQYF.

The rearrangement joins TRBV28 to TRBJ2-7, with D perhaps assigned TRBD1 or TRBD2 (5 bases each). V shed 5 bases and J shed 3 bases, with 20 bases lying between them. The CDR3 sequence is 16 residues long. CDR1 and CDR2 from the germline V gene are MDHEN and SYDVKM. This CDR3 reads CASSLLLVGADYEQYF. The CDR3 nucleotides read TGTGCCAGCAGTCTACTCCTGGTCGGGGCCGACTACGAGCAGTACTTC.

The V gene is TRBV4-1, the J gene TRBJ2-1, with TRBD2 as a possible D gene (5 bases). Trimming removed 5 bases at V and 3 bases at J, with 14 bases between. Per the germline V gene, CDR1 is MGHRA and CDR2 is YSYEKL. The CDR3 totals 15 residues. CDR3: CASSYRPGDYNEQFF. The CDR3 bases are TGCGCCAGCAGCTACCGGCCCGGGGACTACAATGAGCAGTTCTTC.

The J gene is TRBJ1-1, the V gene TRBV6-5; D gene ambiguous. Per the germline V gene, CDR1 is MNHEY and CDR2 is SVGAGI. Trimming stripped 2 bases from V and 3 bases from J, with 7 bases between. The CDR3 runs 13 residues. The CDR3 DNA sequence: TGTGCCAGCAGTTACCAAGGTCACACTGAAGCTTTCTTT. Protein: CASSYQGHTEAFF.